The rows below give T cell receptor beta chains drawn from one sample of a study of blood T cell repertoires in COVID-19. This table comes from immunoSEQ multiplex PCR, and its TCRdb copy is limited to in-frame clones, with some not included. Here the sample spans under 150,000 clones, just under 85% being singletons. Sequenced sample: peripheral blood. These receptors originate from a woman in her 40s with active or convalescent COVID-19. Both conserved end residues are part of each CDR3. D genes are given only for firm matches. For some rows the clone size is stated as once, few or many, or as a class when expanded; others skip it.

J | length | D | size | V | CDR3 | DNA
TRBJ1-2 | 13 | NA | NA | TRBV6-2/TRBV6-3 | CASSVAGLYGYTF | TGTGCCAGCAGTGTCGCGGGGTTATATGGCTACACCTTC
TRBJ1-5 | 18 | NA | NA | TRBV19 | CASRNRGRENQGNQPQHF | TGTGCCAGTAGGAATCGCGGGAGGGAGAATCAAGGCAATCAGCCCCAGCATTTT
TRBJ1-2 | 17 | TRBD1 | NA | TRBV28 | CASSLVKAGTVHYGYTF | TGTGCCAGCAGTTTAGTCAAGGCCGGGACAGTACACTATGGCTACACCTTC
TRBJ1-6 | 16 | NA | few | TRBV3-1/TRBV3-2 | CASSQDSRSNNSPLHF | TGTGCCAGCAGCCAAGATTCGCGATCCAATAATTCACCCCTCCACTTT
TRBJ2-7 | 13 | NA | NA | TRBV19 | CASSMGQHYEQYF | TGTGCCAGTAGTATGGGCCAACACTACGAGCAGTACTTC
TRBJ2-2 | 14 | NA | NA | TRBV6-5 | CASTQYPGTGELFF | TGTGCCAGCACCCAATATCCGGGGACCGGGGAGCTGTTTTTT
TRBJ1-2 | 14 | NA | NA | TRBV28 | CASSLTGANYGYTF | TGTGCCAGCAGTTTAACGGGGGCTAACTATGGCTACACCTTC
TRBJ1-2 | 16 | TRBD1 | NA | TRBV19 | CASSTLPGQGFRSYTF | TGTGCCAGTAGTACCTTACCGGGACAGGGCTTTCGGAGCTACACCTTC
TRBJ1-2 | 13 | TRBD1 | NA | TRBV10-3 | CAIHTTGTGHYTF | TGTGCCATCCATACTACCGGGACAGGGCACTACACCTTC
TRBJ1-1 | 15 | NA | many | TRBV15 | CATRTDRPGPRGAFF | TGTGCCACTCGAACTGACAGGCCTGGCCCCCGGGGTGCTTTCTTT
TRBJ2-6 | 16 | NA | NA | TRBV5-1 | CASQVGFFSGANVLTF | TGCGCCAGCCAGGTCGGCTTTTTCTCTGGGGCCAACGTCCTGACTTTC
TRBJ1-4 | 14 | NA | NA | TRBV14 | CASSPLGVAGKLFF | TGTGCCAGCAGCCCCCTCGGGGTGGCGGGAAAACTGTTTTTT
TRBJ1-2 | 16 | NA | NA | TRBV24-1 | CATSDSAGEGHYGYTF | TGTGCCACCAGTGATTCGGCGGGGGAGGGGCACTATGGCTACACCTTC
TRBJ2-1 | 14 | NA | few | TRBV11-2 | CASSPEALSHEQFF | TGTGCCAGCAGCCCAGAGGCTCTATCGCATGAGCAGTTCTTC
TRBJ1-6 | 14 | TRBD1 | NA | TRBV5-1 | CASSFGQGNSPLHF | TGCGCCAGCAGCTTTGGACAGGGTAATTCACCCCTCCACTTT
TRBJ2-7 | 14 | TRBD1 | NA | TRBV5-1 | CASSLGDRVDEQYF | TGCGCCAGCAGCTTGGGGGACAGGGTGGACGAGCAGTACTTC
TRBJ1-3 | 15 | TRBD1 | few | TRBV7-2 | CASSFRQGPGNTIYF | TGTGCCAGCAGCTTCCGACAGGGGCCTGGAAACACCATATATTTT
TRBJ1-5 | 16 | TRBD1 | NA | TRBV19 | CASSISVGTAAQPQHF | TGTGCCAGTAGTATCTCTGTCGGGACAGCCGCTCAGCCCCAGCATTTT
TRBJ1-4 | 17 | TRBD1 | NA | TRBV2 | CASSLSRDRGRREKLFF | TGTGCCAGCAGTCTTTCCCGGGACAGGGGGCGAAGGGAAAAACTGTTTTTT
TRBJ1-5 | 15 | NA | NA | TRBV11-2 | CASSLSPTSNQPQHF | TGTGCCAGCAGTTTGTCCCCTACGAGCAATCAGCCCCAGCATTTT
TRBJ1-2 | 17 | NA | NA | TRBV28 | CASSVGPRQYVKSGYTF | TGTGCCAGCAGTGTCGGTCCGAGACAGTACGTTAAAAGTGGCTACACCTTC
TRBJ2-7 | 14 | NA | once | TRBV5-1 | CASSLGGGGYEQYF | TGCGCCAGCAGCTTAGGAGGGGGCGGCTACGAGCAGTACTTC
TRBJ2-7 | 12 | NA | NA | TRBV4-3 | CASSQEYGEQYF | TGCGCCAGCAGCCAAGAGTACGGCGAGCAGTACTTC
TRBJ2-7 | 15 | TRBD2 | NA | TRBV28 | CASSLAAGGTYEQYF | TGTGCCAGCAGTTTAGCAGCGGGAGGCACTTACGAGCAGTACTTC
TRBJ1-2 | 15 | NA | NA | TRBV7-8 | CASSGSWIGNGGYTF | TGTGCCAGCAGCGGCTCTTGGATCGGGAATGGTGGCTACACCTTC
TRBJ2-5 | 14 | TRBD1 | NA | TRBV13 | CASSFRDREETQYF | TGTGCCAGCAGCTTCCGAGACAGGGAAGAGACCCAGTACTTC
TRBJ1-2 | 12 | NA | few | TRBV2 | CASSPTPGGYTF | TGTGCCAGCAGTCCTACCCCGGGAGGCTACACCTTC
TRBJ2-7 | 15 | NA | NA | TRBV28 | CASSLSLTASYEQYF | TGTGCCAGCAGTTTATCCTTGACAGCCTCCTACGAGCAGTACTTC
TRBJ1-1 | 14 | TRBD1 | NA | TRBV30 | CAWSVGQGATEAFF | TGTGCCTGGAGCGTGGGACAGGGGGCTACTGAAGCTTTCTTT
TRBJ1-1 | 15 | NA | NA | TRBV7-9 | CASSLGEGVHTEAFF | TGTGCCAGCAGCTTAGGGGAGGGGGTGCACACTGAAGCTTTCTTT
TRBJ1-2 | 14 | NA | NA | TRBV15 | CATSRDRGAYGYTF | TGTGCCACCAGCAGAGATCGAGGAGCGTATGGCTACACCTTC
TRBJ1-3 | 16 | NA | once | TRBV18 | CASSRVTESSGNTIYF | TGTGCCAGCTCACGAGTAACAGAGAGCTCTGGAAACACCATATATTTT
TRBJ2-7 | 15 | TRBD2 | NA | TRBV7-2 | CASSLWGGRSPEQYF | TGTGCCAGCAGCTTATGGGGCGGGAGGTCTCCCGAGCAGTACTTC
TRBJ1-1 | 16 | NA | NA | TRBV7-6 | CASSLGAGDRNTEAFF | TGTGCCAGCAGCTTAGGGGCAGGGGATCGAAACACTGAAGCTTTCTTT
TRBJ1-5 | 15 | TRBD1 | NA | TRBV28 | CASSGAGTGDQPQHF | TGTGCCAGCAGCGGCGCCGGGACAGGGGACCAGCCCCAGCATTTT
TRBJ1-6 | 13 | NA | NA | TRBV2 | CASTREPNSPLHF | TGTGCCAGCACGAGGGAGCCGAATTCACCCCTCCACTTT
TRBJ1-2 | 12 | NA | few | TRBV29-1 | CSVGEADYGYTF | TGCAGCGTTGGGGAGGCTGACTATGGCTACACCTTC
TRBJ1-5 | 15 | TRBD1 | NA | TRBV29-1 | CSVGFGQGFNQPQHF | TGCAGCGTTGGCTTCGGACAGGGTTTTAATCAGCCCCAGCATTTT
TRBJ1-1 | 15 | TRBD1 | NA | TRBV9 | CASSVVTGWNTEAFF | TGTGCCAGCAGCGTAGTGACAGGGTGGAACACTGAAGCTTTCTTT
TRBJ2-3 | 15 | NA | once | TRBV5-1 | CASKWSVTSTDTQYF | TGCGCCAGCAAGTGGAGCGTAACTAGCACAGATACGCAGTATTTT
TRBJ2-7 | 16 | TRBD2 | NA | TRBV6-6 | CASSYLTSGGAYEQYF | TGTGCCAGCAGTTACTTGACTAGCGGAGGGGCGTACGAGCAGTACTTC
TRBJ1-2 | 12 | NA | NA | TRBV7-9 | CASSPQARGYTF | TGTGCCAGCAGCCCACAGGCTCGGGGCTACACCTTC
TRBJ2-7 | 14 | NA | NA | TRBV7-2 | CASRPVDSPYEQYF | TGTGCCAGCAGGCCCGTCGATAGCCCCTACGAGCAGTACTTC
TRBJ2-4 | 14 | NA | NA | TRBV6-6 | CASSYNLRKNIQYF | TGTGCCAGCAGTTACAATTTGAGGAAAAACATTCAGTACTTC
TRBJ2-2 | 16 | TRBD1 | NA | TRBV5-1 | CASSELGQGNTGELFF | TGCGCCAGCAGCGAACTGGGACAGGGTAACACCGGGGAGCTGTTTTTT
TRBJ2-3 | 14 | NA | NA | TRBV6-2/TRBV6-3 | CASSQHGSGDTQYF | TGTGCCAGCAGTCAACACGGATCGGGTGATACGCAGTATTTT
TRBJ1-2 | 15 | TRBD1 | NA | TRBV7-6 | CASSLSSQGNYGYTF | TGTGCCAGCAGCTTATCCTCACAGGGGAACTATGGCTACACCTTC
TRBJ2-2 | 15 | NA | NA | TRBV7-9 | CASSPQGKYTGELFF | TGTGCCAGCAGCCCACAGGGAAAGTACACCGGGGAGCTGTTTTTT
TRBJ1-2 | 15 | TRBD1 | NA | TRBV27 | CASSVKGAYNYGYTF | TGTGCCAGCAGTGTCAAGGGGGCCTATAACTATGGCTACACCTTC
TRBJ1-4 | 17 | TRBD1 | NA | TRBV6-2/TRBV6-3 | CASSYPDRGRVGEKLFF | TGTGCCAGCAGTTACCCGGACAGGGGGCGAGTGGGTGAAAAACTGTTTTTT
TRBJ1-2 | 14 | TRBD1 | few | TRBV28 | CASSPPQGAYGYTF | TGTGCCAGCAGTCCCCCTCAGGGGGCCTATGGCTACACCTTC
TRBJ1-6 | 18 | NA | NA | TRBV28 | CASSFLNPGVHYNSPLHF | TGTGCCAGCAGTTTCTTGAACCCGGGGGTCCATTATAATTCACCCCTCCACTTT